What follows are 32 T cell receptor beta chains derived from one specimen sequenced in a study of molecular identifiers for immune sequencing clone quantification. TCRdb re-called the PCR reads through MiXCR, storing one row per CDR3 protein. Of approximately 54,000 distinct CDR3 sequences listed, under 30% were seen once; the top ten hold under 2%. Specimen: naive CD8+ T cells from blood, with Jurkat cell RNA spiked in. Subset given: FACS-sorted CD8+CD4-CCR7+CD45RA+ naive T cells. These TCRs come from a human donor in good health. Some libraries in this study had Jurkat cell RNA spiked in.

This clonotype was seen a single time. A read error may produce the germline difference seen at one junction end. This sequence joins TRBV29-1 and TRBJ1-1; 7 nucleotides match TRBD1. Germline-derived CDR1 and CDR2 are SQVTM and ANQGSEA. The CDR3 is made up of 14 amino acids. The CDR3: CGVPPDRKNTEAFF. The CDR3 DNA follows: TGCGGCGTCCCCCCGGACAGGAAGAACACTGAAGCTTTCTTT.

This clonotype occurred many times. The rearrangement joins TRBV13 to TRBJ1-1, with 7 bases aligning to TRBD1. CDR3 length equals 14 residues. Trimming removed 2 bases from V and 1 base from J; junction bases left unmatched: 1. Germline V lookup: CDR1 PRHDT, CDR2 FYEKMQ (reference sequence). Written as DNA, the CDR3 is TGTGCCAGCAGCTTATGGGACAGGAACACTGAAGCTTTCTTT. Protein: CASSLWDRNTEAFF.

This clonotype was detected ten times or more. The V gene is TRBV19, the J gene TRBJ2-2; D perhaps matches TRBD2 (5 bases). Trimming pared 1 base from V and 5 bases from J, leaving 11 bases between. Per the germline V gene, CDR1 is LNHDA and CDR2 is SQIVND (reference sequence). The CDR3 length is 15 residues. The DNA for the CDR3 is TGTGCCAGTAGTATAGGCCAACGGGGAACCGGGGAGCTGTTTTTT. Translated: CASSIGQRGTGELFF.

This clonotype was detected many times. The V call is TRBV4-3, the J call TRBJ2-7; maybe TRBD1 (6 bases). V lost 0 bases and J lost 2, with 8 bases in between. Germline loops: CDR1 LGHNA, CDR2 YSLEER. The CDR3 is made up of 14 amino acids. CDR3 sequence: CASSQDTGPYEQYF. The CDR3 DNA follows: TGCGCCAGCAGCCAAGACACAGGGCCCTACGAGCAGTACTTC.

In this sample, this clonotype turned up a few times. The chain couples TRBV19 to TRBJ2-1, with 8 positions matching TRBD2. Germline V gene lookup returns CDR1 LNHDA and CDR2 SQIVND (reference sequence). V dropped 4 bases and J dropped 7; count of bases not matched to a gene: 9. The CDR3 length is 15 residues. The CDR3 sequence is CASSTIGGAFNEQFF. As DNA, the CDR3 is TGTGCCAGTAGTACGATCGGGGGGGCCTTTAATGAGCAGTTCTTC.

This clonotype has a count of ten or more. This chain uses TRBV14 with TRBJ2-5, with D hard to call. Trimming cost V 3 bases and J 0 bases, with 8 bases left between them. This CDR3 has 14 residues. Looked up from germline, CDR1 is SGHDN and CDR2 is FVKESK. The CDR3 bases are TGTGCCAGCAGCCAGGACCTGTACCAAGAGACCCAGTACTTC. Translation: CASSQDLYQETQYF. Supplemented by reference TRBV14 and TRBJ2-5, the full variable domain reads EAGVTQFPSHSVIEKGQTVTLRCDPISGHDNLYWYRRVMGKEIKFLLHFVKESKQDESGMPNNRFLAERTGGTYSTLKVQPAELEDSGVYFCASSQDLYQETQYFGPGTRLLVL.

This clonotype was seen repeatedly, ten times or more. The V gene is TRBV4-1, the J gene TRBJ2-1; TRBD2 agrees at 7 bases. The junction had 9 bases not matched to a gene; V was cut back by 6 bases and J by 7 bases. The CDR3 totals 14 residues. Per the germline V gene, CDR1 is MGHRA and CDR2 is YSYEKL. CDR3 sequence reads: CASRVSGEGNEQFF. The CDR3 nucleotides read TGCGCCAGCAGAGTAAGCGGGGAAGGTAATGAGCAGTTCTTC.

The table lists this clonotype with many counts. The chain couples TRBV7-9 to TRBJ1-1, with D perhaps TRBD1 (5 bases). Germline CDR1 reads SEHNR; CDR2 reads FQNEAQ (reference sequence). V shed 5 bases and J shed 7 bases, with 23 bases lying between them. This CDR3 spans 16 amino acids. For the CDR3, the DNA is TGTGCCAGCAGCCCCCCAGGTGGCAGGGCCAACGGTGAAGCTTTCTTT. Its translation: CASSPPGGRANGEAFF.

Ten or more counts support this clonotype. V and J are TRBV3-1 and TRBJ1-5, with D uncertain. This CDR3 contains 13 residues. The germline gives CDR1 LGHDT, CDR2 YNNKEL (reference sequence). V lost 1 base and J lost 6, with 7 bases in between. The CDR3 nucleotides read TGTGCCAGCAGCCAAGGAGAGGGTCAGCCCCAGCATTTT. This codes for CASSQGEGQPQHF.

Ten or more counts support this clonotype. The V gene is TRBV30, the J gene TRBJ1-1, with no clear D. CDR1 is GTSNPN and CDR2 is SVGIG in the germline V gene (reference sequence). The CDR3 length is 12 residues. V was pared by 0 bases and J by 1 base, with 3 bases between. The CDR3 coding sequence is TGTGCCTGGAGTGTAACGAACACTGAAGCTTTCTTT. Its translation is CAWSVTNTEAFF. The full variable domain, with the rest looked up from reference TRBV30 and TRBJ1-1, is SQTIHQWPATLVQPVGSPLSLECTVEGTSNPNLYWYRQAAGRGLQLLFYSVGIGQISSEVPQNLSASRPQDRQFILSSKKLLLSDSGFYLCAWSVTNTEAFFGQGTRLTVV.

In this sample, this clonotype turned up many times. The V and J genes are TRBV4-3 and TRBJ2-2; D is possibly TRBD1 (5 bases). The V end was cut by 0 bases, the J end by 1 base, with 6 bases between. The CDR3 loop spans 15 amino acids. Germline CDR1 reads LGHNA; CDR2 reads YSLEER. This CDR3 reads CASSQDGQNTGELFF. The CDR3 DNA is TGCGCCAGCAGCCAAGATGGACAGAACACCGGGGAGCTGTTTTTT.

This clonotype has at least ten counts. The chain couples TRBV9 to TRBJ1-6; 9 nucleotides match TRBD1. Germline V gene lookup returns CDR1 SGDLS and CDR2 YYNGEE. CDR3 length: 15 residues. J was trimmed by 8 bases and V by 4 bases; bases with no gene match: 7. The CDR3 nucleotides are TGTGCCAGCAGCCGATGGACAGGGGACGATTCACCCCTCCACTTT. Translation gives CASSRWTGDDSPLHF.

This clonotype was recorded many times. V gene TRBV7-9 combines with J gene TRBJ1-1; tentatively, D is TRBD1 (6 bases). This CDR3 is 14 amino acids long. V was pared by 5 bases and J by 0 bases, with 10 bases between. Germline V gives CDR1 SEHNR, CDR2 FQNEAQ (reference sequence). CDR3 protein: CASSRDTLNTEAFF. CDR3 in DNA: TGTGCCAGCAGCCGGGACACCCTGAACACTGAAGCTTTCTTT.

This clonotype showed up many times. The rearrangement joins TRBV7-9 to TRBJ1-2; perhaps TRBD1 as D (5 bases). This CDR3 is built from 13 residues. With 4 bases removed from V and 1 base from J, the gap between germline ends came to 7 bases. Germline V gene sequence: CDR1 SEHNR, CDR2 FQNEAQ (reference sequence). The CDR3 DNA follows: TGTGCCAGCAGCTCGACAGATAACTATGGCTACACCTTC. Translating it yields CASSSTDNYGYTF.

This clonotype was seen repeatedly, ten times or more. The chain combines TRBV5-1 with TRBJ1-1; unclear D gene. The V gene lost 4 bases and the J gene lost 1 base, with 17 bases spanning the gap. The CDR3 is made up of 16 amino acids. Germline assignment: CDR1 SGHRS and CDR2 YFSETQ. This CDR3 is CASSTGRGMRNTEAFF. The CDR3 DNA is TGCGCCAGCAGCACGGGTCGGGGTATGCGGAACACTGAAGCTTTCTTT.

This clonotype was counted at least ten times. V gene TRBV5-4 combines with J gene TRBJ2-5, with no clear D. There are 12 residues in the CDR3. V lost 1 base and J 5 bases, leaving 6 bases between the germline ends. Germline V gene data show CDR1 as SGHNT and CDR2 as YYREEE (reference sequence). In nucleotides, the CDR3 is TGTGCCAGCAGCTTGTCAGGCGAGACCCAGTACTTC. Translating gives CASSLSGETQYF.

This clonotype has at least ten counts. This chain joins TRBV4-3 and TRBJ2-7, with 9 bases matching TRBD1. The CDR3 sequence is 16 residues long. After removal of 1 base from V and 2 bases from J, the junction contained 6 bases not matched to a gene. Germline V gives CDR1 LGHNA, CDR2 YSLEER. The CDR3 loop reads CASSQGAGTGPYEQYF. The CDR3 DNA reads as TGCGCCAGCAGCCAAGGGGCCGGGACAGGGCCCTACGAGCAGTACTTC.

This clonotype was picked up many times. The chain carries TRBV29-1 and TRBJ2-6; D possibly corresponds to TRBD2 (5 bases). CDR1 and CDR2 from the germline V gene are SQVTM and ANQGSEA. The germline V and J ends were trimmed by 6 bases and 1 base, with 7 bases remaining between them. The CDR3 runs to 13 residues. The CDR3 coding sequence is TGCAGCGTCCCGGGGTCTGGGGCCAACGTCCTGACTTTC. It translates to CSVPGSGANVLTF.

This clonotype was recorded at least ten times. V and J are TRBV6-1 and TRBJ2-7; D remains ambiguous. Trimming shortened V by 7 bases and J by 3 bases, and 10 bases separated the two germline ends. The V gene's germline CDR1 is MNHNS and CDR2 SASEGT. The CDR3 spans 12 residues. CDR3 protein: CASTTWVYEQYF. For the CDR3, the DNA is TGTGCCAGCACGACATGGGTCTACGAGCAGTACTTC.

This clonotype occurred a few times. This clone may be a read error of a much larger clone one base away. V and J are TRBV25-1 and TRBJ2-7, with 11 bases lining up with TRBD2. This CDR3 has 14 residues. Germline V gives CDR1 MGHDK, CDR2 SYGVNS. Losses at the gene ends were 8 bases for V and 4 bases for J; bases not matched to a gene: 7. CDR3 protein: CASRTTSGRYEQYF. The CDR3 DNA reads TGTGCCAGCCGTACTACTAGCGGGAGATACGAGCAGTACTTC.

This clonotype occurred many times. CDR3 in DNA: TGTGCCAGCAGTTACGGGACAGGGGTCACAGATACGCAGTATTTT. Protein: CASSYGTGVTDTQYF. This chain links TRBV27 with TRBJ2-3; 10 nucleotides agree with TRBD1. In germline, CDR1 is MNHEY, CDR2 SMNVEV (reference sequence). The CDR3 spans 15 residues. The junction had 3 bases not matched to a gene; V was cut back by 4 bases and J by 2 bases.

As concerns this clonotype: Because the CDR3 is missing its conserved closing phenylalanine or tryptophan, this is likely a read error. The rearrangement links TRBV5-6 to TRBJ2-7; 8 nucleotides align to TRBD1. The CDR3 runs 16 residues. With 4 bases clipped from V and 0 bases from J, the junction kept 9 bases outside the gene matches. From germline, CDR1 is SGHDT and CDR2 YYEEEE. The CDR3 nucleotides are TGTGCCAGCAGCCCGAGAGGGCAGGGGGCCTCCTACGAGCAGTACTAC. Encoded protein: CASSPRGQGASYEQYY.

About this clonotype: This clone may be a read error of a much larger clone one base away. The CDR3 DNA sequence: TGTGCCAGCAGTCCCACAAACAGGGGGCGCAACGCGGTGTCAGATACGCAGTATTTT. Its translation is CASSPTNRGRNAVSDTQYF. The chain uses TRBV27 and TRBJ2-3; 9 bases are a match to TRBD1. Germline values: CDR1 MNHEY, CDR2 SMNVEV (reference sequence). The CDR3 has 19 amino acids. With V trimmed by 5 bases and J by 4 bases, 19 bases remained unmatched.

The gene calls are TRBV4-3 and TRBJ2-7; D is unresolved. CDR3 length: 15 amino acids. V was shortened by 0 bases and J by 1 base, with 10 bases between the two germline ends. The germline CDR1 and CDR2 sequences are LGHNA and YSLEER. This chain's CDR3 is CASSQDLGPSYEQYF. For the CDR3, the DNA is TGCGCCAGCAGCCAAGATCTCGGGCCATCCTACGAGCAGTACTTC.

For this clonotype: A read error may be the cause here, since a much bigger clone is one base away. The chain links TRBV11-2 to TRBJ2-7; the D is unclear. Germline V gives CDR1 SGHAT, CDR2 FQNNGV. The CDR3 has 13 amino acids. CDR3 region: CASTLGPGYEQSF. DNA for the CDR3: TGTGCCAGCACCCTAGGACCTGGCTACGAGCAGTCCTTC.

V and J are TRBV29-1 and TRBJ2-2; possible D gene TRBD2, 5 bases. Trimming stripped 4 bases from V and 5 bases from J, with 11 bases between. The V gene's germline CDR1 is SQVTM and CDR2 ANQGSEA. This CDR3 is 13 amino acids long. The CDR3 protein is CSVGSSRTGELFF. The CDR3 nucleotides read TGCAGCGTTGGGTCTAGCCGAACCGGGGAGCTGTTTTTT.

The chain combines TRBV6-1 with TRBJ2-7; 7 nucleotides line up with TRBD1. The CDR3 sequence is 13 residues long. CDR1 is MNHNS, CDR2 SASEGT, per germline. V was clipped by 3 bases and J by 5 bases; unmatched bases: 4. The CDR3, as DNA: TGTGCCAGCAGTGATTTCCAGGGGGACGAGCAGTACTTC. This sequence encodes CASSDFQGDEQYF.

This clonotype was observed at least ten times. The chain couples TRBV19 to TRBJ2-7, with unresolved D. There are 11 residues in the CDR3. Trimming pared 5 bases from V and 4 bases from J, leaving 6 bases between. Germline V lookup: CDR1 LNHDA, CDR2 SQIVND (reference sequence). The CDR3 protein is CASSSHYEQYF. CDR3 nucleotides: TGTGCCAGTAGTTCCCATTACGAGCAGTACTTC.

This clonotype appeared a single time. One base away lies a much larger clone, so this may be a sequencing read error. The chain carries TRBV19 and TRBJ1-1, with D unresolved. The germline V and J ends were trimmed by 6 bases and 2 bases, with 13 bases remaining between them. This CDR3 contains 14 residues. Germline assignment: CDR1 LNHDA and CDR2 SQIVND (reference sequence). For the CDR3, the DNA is TGTGCCAGTAGACCTTTAGGACTCAACACTGAAGCTTTCTTT. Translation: CASRPLGLNTEAFF.

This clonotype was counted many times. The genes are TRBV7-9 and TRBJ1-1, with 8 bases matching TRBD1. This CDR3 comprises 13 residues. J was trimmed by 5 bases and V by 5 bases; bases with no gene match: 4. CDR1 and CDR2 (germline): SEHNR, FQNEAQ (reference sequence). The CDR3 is CASSPGQGTEAFF. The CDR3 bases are TGTGCCAGCAGCCCCGGACAGGGAACTGAAGCTTTCTTT.

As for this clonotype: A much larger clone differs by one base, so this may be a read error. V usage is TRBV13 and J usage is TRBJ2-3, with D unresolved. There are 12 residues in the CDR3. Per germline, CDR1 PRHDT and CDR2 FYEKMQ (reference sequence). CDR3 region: CASSPYTDTRYF. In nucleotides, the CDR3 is TGTGCCAGCAGCCCTTACACAGATACGCGGTATTTT.

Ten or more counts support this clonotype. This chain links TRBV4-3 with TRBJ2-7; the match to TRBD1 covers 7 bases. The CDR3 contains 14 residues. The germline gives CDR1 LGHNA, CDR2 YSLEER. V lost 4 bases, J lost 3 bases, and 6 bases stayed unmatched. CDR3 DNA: TGCGCCAGCAGCCCGGGCCACAGGGGCTACGAGCAGTACTTC. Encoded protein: CASSPGHRGYEQYF.